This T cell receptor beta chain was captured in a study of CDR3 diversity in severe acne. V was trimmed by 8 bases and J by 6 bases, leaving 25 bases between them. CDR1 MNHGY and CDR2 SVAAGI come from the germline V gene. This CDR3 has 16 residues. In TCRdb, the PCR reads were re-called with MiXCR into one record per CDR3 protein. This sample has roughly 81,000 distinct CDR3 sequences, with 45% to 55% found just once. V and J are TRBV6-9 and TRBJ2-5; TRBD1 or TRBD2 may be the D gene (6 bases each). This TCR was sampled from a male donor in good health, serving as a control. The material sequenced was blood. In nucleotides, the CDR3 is TGTGCCAGCCAACTCGGTGGGGGGCTCGGAAAACAGACCCAGTACTTC. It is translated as CASQLGGGLGKQTQYF.